This T cell receptor (beta chain) was recovered during a study of T cells after yellow fever vaccination. Study-level information: SMART-Seq v4 Ultra Low Input prepared libraries from low-cell fractions.

Broader study findings: Among primary-vaccination clones, most reappeared after the booster, at around 97% for CD4 and approximately 90% for CD8. A limited proportion of clonotypes was detected within both the CD4 and CD8 compartments.

In its sample, this clonotype was seen many times. Antigen unknown. UMIs were added to TCR cDNA along with a universal primer site when it was made by 5'RACE template switching. TCRdb redid the calling of the 5' RACE reads with MiXCR, one entry per CDR3 protein. The data hold under 250,000 distinct CDR3 sequences, with about 3% observed a single time. This CDR3 is built from 15 residues. Trimming cost V 4 bases and J 3 bases; bases outside gene matches: 6. Germline V gene lookup returns CDR1 SGHTA and CDR2 FQGNSA. The sample was CD4+ T cells sorted from PBMCs, taken 10 days after the yellow fever booster vaccination. The V and J genes are TRBV7-2 and TRBJ1-5; 7 positions agree with TRBD1. This receptor was taken from a man aged 18 to 30 who received the YFV17D yellow fever vaccine. As DNA, the CDR3 is TGTGCCAGCAGCTCAGGGGGACGGGACAATCAGCCCCAGCATTTT. Amino acid sequence: CASSSGGRDNQPQHF.